The T cell receptor (beta chain) under discussion was sequenced for a study of blood T cell repertoires in COVID-19. Germline V gene sequence: CDR1 LGHDT, CDR2 YNNKEL (reference sequence). This CDR3 is 12 amino acids long. With 2 bases removed from V and 10 bases from J, the gap between germline ends came to 6 bases. The assay was immunoSEQ multiplex PCR, and TCRdb's table has in-frame clones only and misses some. The table records some 68,000 clones, roughly 89% of them present only once. This clone was counted a single time. The rearrangement links TRBV3-1 (or the pseudogene TRBV3-2) to TRBJ1-6; no clear D. This TCR was sampled from a man aged 45-65 years with active COVID-19. Material for sequencing was peripheral blood. The CDR3 is CASSQMRSPLHF. The CDR3 DNA reads as TGTGCCAGCAGCCAAATGAGGTCACCCCTCCACTTT.